The 25 T cell receptor beta chains given below trace back to one sample, sequenced in a study of HIV-infected children after antiretroviral therapy interruption. Treatment indicated: PENTA 11 planned treatment interruption arm or continuous ART arm. A 3' RACE protocol on RNA, with unique molecular identifiers, produced the TCR library. TCRdb reprocessed the 3' RACE reads with MiXCR, giving one entry per CDR3 protein. The table has about 50,000 distinct CDR3 sequences, around 4.1% seen once. The sequenced sample was CD45RA+ CD4+ T cells from PBMCs, pooled from several time points, obtained from a donor given antiretroviral therapy, either interrupted or continuous. Subset defined: naive CD4+ CD45RA+ CD45RO- T cells. The receptors shown here come from a pool of human donors with HIV.

This clonotype qualifies as medium-sized. The rearrangement uses TRBV12-3 or TRBV12-4 and TRBJ1-2; a possible D gene is TRBD1 (5 bases). V shed 5 bases and J shed 2 bases, with 12 bases lying between them. CDR3 length: 14 amino acids. The CDR3 DNA follows: TGTGCCAGCAGTAGTTACCGGGACAACTATGGCTACACCTTC. Translating it yields CASSSYRDNYGYTF.

This clonotype was observed at least ten times. CDR3 bases: TGTGCCAGCAGTGAAGCTGGCTTGGGGGGGTCGCAGTTCTTC. Its translation: CASSEAGLGGSQFF. The chain has TRBV6-1 and TRBJ2-1, with TRBD2 matching over 7 bases. The germline V gene has CDR1 MNHNS and CDR2 SASEGT. Trimming took 0 bases from V and 12 from J; bases not matched to a gene: 8. CDR3 size: 14 residues.

There are a few counts of this clonotype. The chain is built from TRBV20-1 and TRBJ1-1, with D unresolved. Trimming removed 0 bases at V and 2 bases at J, with 7 bases between. The CDR3 has 13 amino acids. Germline CDR1 DFQATT, CDR2 SNEGSKA (reference sequence). The CDR3 protein is CSARDAQNTEAFF. The CDR3 coding sequence is TGCAGTGCTAGAGATGCGCAAAACACTGAAGCTTTCTTT.

The chain is built from TRBV10-3 and TRBJ2-1, with D possibly TRBD2 on 5 matching bases. The CDR3 contains 15 residues. Trimming pared 0 bases from V and 4 bases from J, leaving 10 bases between. Germline CDR1 reads ENHRY; CDR2 reads SYGVKD. CDR3 sequence: CAISESLLDYNEQFF. In DNA, the CDR3 is TGTGCCATCAGTGAGTCCCTACTAGATTACAATGAGCAGTTCTTC.

This clonotype was detected ten times or more. V usage is TRBV23-1 and J usage is TRBJ1-1; maybe TRBD1 (6 bases). TRBV23-1 is identified as an open reading frame with a role that is uncertain. Trimming took 6 bases from V and 4 from J, leaving 15 bases between them. The CDR3 spans 14 residues. CDR3: CASRPLTGFTEAFF. The CDR3 nucleotides are TGCGCCAGCAGGCCCCTAACAGGGTTCACTGAAGCTTTCTTT.

This clonotype has a handful of counts. CDR3 amino acids: CSVDEGYGYTF. The CDR3 bases are TGCAGCGTTGATGAGGGCTATGGCTACACCTTC. The chain links TRBV29-1 to TRBJ1-2; D gene unclear. The CDR3 contains 11 residues. Germline V gives CDR1 SQVTM, CDR2 ANQGSEA. V lost 3 bases to trimming and J lost 4 bases, with 6 bases between them.

This clonotype came up many times. The chain is built from TRBV11-2 and TRBJ2-5; TRBD1 might be the D (5 bases). The CDR3 length is 14 residues. Germline CDR1 reads SGHAT; CDR2 reads FQNNGV. The V end lost 6 bases, the J end lost 7 bases, and 18 bases lay between the germline ends. In nucleotides, the CDR3 is TGTGCCAGCAGTTTCGACAGTTCTGCCGGGACCCAGTACTTC. Amino acid sequence: CASSFDSSAGTQYF.

The sample holds many counts of this clonotype. The rearrangement links TRBV7-3 to TRBJ1-1; a weak D match, TRBD1 (5 bases). CDR3 length: 13 residues. V shed 4 bases and J shed 2 bases, with 8 bases lying between them. Germline-derived CDR1 and CDR2 are SGHTA and FQGTGA. CDR3 in amino acids: CASSSGANTEAFF. In DNA form, the CDR3 reads TGTGCCAGCAGCTCCGGGGCTAACACTGAAGCTTTCTTT.

The rearrangement joins TRBV2 to TRBJ2-3; 11 nucleotides align to TRBD2. Trimming at V came to 6 bases and at J to 6 bases, leaving 5 bases not matched to a gene. Per germline, CDR1 SNHLY and CDR2 FYNNEI. The CDR3 is made up of 14 amino acids. The CDR3 is CASSLAGGLDTQYF. CDR3 nucleotide sequence: TGTGCCAGCAGCTTAGCGGGGGGGCTCGATACGCAGTATTTT. Full variable domain (remainder filled in from reference TRBV2 and TRBJ2-3): EPEVTQTPSHQVTQMGQEVILRCVPISNHLYFYWYRQILGQKVEFLVSFYNNEISEKSEIFDDQFSVERPDGSNFTLKIRSTKLEDSAMYFCASSLAGGLDTQYFGPGTRLTVL.

This clonotype was observed many times. The chain joins TRBV10-3 to TRBJ2-1; a weak D match, TRBD2 (5 bases). Trimming pared 2 bases from V and 2 bases from J, leaving 10 bases between. The CDR3 spans 15 residues. Germline V gene lookup returns CDR1 ENHRY and CDR2 SYGVKD. The CDR3 reads CAISEGSGAYNEQFF. DNA of the CDR3: TGTGCCATCAGTGAGGGGAGCGGCGCCTACAATGAGCAGTTCTTC.

This clonotype was observed at least ten times. The chain is built from TRBV6-5 and TRBJ2-7; a weak D match, TRBD1 (6 bases). With 5 bases removed from V and 2 bases from J, the gap between germline ends came to 13 bases. The CDR3 totals 14 residues. Germline V lookup: CDR1 MNHEY, CDR2 SVGAGI. The DNA for the CDR3 is TGTGCCAGCAGTCGGCTCAGGGGTCCCTACGAGCAGTACTTC. Its protein is CASSRLRGPYEQYF.

The chain links TRBV5-4 to TRBJ2-1, with D possibly being TRBD2 (5 bases). Trimming left V 5 bases short and J 0 bases short, with 9 bases between. CDR1 SGHNT and CDR2 YYREEE come from the germline V gene (reference sequence). The length of the CDR3 is 14 residues. The DNA of the CDR3 is TGTGCCAGCAGTGGGGAGAGCTCCTACAATGAGCAGTTCTTC. This gives the protein CASSGESSYNEQFF.

This clonotype occurred a few times. The chain carries TRBV3-1 and TRBJ2-1; TRBD2 might be the D (6 bases). From germline, CDR1 is LGHDT and CDR2 YNNKEL (reference sequence). The V end lost 2 bases, the J end lost 0 bases, and 8 bases lay between the germline ends. The CDR3 sequence is 15 residues long. The DNA for the CDR3 is TGTGCCAGCAGCCAATGGGGGGACTCCTACAATGAGCAGTTCTTC. Protein: CASSQWGDSYNEQFF.

This clonotype was detected a few times. The rearrangement links TRBV12-3 or TRBV12-4 to TRBJ1-2, with D perhaps TRBD1 (5 bases). The CDR3 runs 13 residues. The V end lost 4 bases, the J end lost 4 bases, and 10 bases lay between the germline ends. The CDR3 bases are TGTGCCAGCAGTTCACAGGCTTTCTATGGCTACACCTTC. It is translated as CASSSQAFYGYTF.

Many counts were recorded for this clonotype. The chain employs TRBV20-1 and TRBJ2-7; D is unresolved. In germline, CDR1 is DFQATT, CDR2 SNEGSKA (reference sequence). The CDR3 is 13 amino acids. With 7 bases removed from V and 0 bases from J, the gap between germline ends came to 13 bases. The CDR3 region has the DNA TGCAGTGGGCTGTCTGGGAACTCCTACGAGCAGTACTTC. Its protein product is CSGLSGNSYEQYF.

This clonotype was recorded many times. The chain couples TRBV5-1 to TRBJ2-7; the D gene is possibly TRBD1 (6 bases). Trimming stripped 0 bases from V and 2 bases from J, with 12 bases between. The V gene's germline CDR1 is SGHRS and CDR2 YFSETQ. CDR3 length equals 15 residues. Written as DNA, the CDR3 is TGCGCCAGCAGCTTGGGGATGACAGGTCCCTACGAGCAGTACTTC. Amino acid sequence: CASSLGMTGPYEQYF. Combining the CDR3 with reference TRBV5-1 and TRBJ2-7 gives the whole variable domain KAGVTQTPRYLIKTRGQQVTLSCSPISGHRSVSWYQQTPGQGLQFLFEYFSETQRNKGNFPGRFSGRQFSNSRSEMNVSTLELGDSALYLCASSLGMTGPYEQYFGPGTRLTVT.

This clonotype was seen repeatedly, ten times or more. The chain combines TRBV6-1 with TRBJ2-3; D might be TRBD2 (5 bases). The CDR3 is made up of 12 amino acids. Germline CDR1 is MNHNS and CDR2 is SASEGT. The V end lost 2 bases, the J end lost 11 bases, and 11 bases lay between the germline ends. The CDR3 loop reads CASSEQDGKQYF. The CDR3 nucleotides are TGTGCCAGCAGTGAACAGGACGGGAAGCAGTATTTT.

This clonotype has at least ten counts. The chain joins TRBV3-1 to TRBJ2-7; D is unresolved. Per the germline V gene, CDR1 is LGHDT and CDR2 is YNNKEL (reference sequence). The V end was cut by 1 base, the J end by 5 bases, with 6 bases between. The CDR3 is 12 residues long. In nucleotides, the CDR3 is TGTGCCAGCAGCCAAGTGGGAAACGAGCAGTACTTC. Translating it yields CASSQVGNEQYF.

This clonotype came up a few times. The rearrangement uses TRBV3-1 and TRBJ2-6, with 8 bases matching TRBD2. Trimming cost V 4 bases and J 2 bases; bases outside gene matches: 4. Germline values: CDR1 LGHDT, CDR2 YNNKEL (reference sequence). CDR3 size: 16 residues. The CDR3 here is CASSPGGAPGANVLTF. CDR3 nucleotide sequence: TGTGCCAGCAGCCCCGGGGGGGCCCCTGGGGCCAACGTCCTGACTTTC.

The rearrangement links TRBV5-5 to TRBJ2-2; D might be TRBD1 (6 bases). V was shortened by 3 bases and J by 0 bases, with 12 bases between the two germline ends. This CDR3 has 16 amino acids. Germline V gene data show CDR1 as SGHKS and CDR2 as YYEKEE (reference sequence). The CDR3 DNA follows: TGTGCCAGCAGCTGGACAGCACCTTCGAACACCGGGGAGCTGTTTTTT. As protein: CASSWTAPSNTGELFF.

At least ten counts were recorded for this clonotype. The chain joins TRBV28 to TRBJ1-2; D remains ambiguous. Germline CDR1 MDHEN, CDR2 SYDVKM. Trimming took 1 base from V and 0 from J, leaving 6 bases between them. The CDR3 contains 14 residues. The CDR3 DNA follows: TGTGCCAGCAGTTTATACAGAACTAACTATGGCTACACCTTC. Encoded protein: CASSLYRTNYGYTF.

This clonotype was recorded at least ten times. In nucleotides, the CDR3 is TGCGCCAGCAGCCAGCCTTTAGCGAACACCGGGGAGCTGTTTTTT. Protein: CASSQPLANTGELFF. The chain recombines TRBV4-1 with TRBJ2-2; D call uncertain. There are 15 residues in the CDR3. Germline-derived CDR1 and CDR2 are MGHRA and YSYEKL. V shed 3 bases and J shed 0 bases, with 8 bases lying between them.

This clonotype showed up many times. This rearrangement joins TRBV28 to TRBJ2-1; TRBD1 aligns across 11 bases. CDR1 MDHEN and CDR2 SYDVKM come from the germline V gene. Trimming took 10 bases from V and 7 from J; bases not matched to a gene: 9. This CDR3 is 14 amino acids long. CDR3 sequence reads: CATQGTGGVNEQFF. The CDR3 DNA is TGTGCCACCCAGGGGACAGGGGGAGTTAATGAGCAGTTCTTC. The full variable domain, completed using reference TRBV28 and TRBJ2-1, is DVKVTQSSRYLVKRTGEKVFLECVQDMDHENMFWYRQDPGLGLRLIYFSYDVKMKEKGDIPEGYSVSREKKERFSLILESASTNQTSMYLCATQGTGGVNEQFFGPGTRLTVL.

Many counts were recorded for this clonotype. The chain carries TRBV6-2 or TRBV6-3 and TRBJ2-7, with 10 nucleotides matching TRBD1. The CDR3 sequence is 14 residues long. CDR1 and CDR2 (germline): MNHEY, SVGEGT. V was clipped by 4 bases and J by 3 bases; unmatched bases: 3. CDR3 in amino acids: CASSSGDRGYEQYF. The CDR3 region has the DNA TGTGCCAGCAGTTCCGGGGACAGGGGCTACGAGCAGTACTTC.

This clonotype came up a few times. This rearrangement joins TRBV3-1 to TRBJ1-6; TRBD1 matches 8 bases. V gave up 5 bases and J gave up 6 bases; unmatched junction bases: 6. Per germline, CDR1 LGHDT and CDR2 YNNKEL (reference sequence). This CDR3 spans 15 amino acids. This CDR3 reads CASSFQTGVNSPLHF. The CDR3 coding sequence is TGTGCCAGCAGCTTTCAGACAGGGGTTAATTCACCCCTCCACTTT.